What follows are 21 T cell receptor beta chains derived from one specimen sequenced in a study of blood T cell repertoires in COVID-19. Libraries were prepared by immunoSEQ multiplex PCR; TCRdb keeps only in-frame clonotypes and omits some of them. The data contain 100,000 to 150,000 clones, approximately 85% of them singletons. Sequencing input: peripheral blood. The receptors were sampled from an elderly woman with COVID-19, enrolled during active disease.

The chain links TRBV10-2 to TRBJ2-1, with 9 bases fitting TRBD2. The CDR3 totals 15 residues. The J segment lost 6 bases and the V segment lost 3 bases, leaving 6 bases of the junction unmatched. Germline lookup yields CDR1 WSHSY and CDR2 SAAADI. The DNA for the CDR3 is TGCGCCAGCAGTGAATCGAGCGGGAGGCCCAATGAGCAGTTCTTC. Encoded protein: CASSESSGRPNEQFF.

The chain uses TRBV28 and TRBJ2-2, with 7 bases identical to TRBD1. This CDR3 has 13 residues. Germline V gene lookup returns CDR1 MDHEN and CDR2 SYDVKM. With 5 bases clipped from V and 4 bases from J, the junction kept 1 base outside the gene matches. The CDR3 nucleotides are TGTGCCAGCAGTCCAGGGGGCACCGGGGAGCTGTTTTTT. It translates to CASSPGGTGELFF.

The chain employs TRBV2 and TRBJ1-5; 8 nucleotides match TRBD1. The CDR3 has 16 residues. CDR1 is SNHLY, CDR2 FYNNEI, per germline. V dropped 5 bases and J dropped 4; count of bases not matched to a gene: 10. In DNA form, the CDR3 reads TGTGCCAGCAGTTGGGGACAGGCCCCGGGAAATCAGCCCCAGCATTTT. This sequence encodes CASSWGQAPGNQPQHF. Using reference TRBV2 and TRBJ1-5 for the parts outside the CDR3, the full variable domain is EPEVTQTPSHQVTQMGQEVILRCVPISNHLYFYWYRQILGQKVEFLVSFYNNEISEKSEIFDDQFSVERPDGSNFTLKIRSTKLEDSAMYFCASSWGQAPGNQPQHFGDGTRLSIL.

The CDR3 sequence is CASSLAPRDQETQYF. The CDR3 DNA is TGCGCCAGCAGCTTGGCCCCCAGGGACCAAGAGACCCAGTACTTC. This chain uses TRBV5-1 with TRBJ2-5; a possible D gene is TRBD1 (5 bases). Between the trimmed V and J ends, which lost 0 bases and 0 bases, there was a span of 9 bases. CDR1 is SGHRS, CDR2 YFSETQ, per germline. This CDR3 is 15 amino acids long.

On this clone itself: The same CDR3 is also encoded by other DNA sequences in this sample. The chain recombines TRBV6-2 or TRBV6-3 with TRBJ2-3; 11 nucleotides align to TRBD2. The ends lost 5 bases at V and 2 bases at J; junction bases unmatched: 3. Germline CDR1 is MNHEY and CDR2 is SVGEGT. The CDR3 spans 15 residues. The DNA of the CDR3 is TGTGCCAGCAGTCGACTAGCGGGATACACAGATACGCAGTATTTT. Its protein product is CASSRLAGYTDTQYF.

The V and J genes are TRBV5-6 and TRBJ2-1; D gene ambiguous. The germline V gene has CDR1 SGHDT and CDR2 YYEEEE. V shed 1 base and J shed 6 bases, with 5 bases lying between them. The length of the CDR3 is 12 residues. The CDR3 region has the DNA TGTGCCAGCAGCTTGCCGGTCAATGAGCAGTTCTTC. Protein sequence: CASSLPVNEQFF.

Only one count was recorded for this clone. The chain has TRBV4-3 and TRBJ1-2; D ambiguous. CDR3 length: 13 amino acids. Trimming left V 0 bases short and J 4 bases short, with 6 bases between. The germline V gene encodes CDR1 LGHNA and CDR2 YSLEER. Here the CDR3 reads CASSQDNFYGYTF. CDR3 sequence (DNA): TGCGCCAGCAGCCAAGATAACTTCTATGGCTACACCTTC.

This clone was detected only a few times. A junction boundary mismatches the germline segment, possibly from a read error. V gene TRBV10-3 combines with J gene TRBJ1-2; D is unclear. This CDR3 is 15 amino acids long. From germline, CDR1 is ENHRY and CDR2 SYGVKD. As DNA, the CDR3 is TGTGCCACCAGTGATAAGGTTGGAGCTAACTATGGCTACACCTTC. Translation gives CATSDKVGANYGYTF.

In this sample, this clone turned up a few times. The chain joins TRBV7-8 to TRBJ1-6; the D is unclear. V was trimmed by 0 bases and J by 5 bases, leaving 8 bases between them. This CDR3 contains 15 residues. Germline CDR1 reads SGHVS; CDR2 reads FQNEAQ. CDR3 nucleotide sequence: TGTGCCAGCAGCTTAGCAGAGCTCCATAATTCACCCCTCCACTTT. Protein: CASSLAELHNSPLHF. Full variable domain (outside the CDR3, taken from reference TRBV7-8 and TRBJ1-6): GAGVSQSPRYKVAKRGQDVALRCDPISGHVSLFWYQQALGQGPEFLTYFQNEAQLDKSGLPSDRFFAERPEGSVSTLKIQRTQQEDSAVYLCASSLAELHNSPLHFGNGTRLTVT.

V gene TRBV6-5 combines with J gene TRBJ2-2; a weak D match, TRBD1 (5 bases). The ends were cut back, 8 bases at V and 6 bases at J, with 10 bases in the middle. The CDR3 consists of 12 residues. Germline assignment: CDR1 MNHEY and CDR2 SVGAGI. CDR3 nucleotides: TGTGCCAGCGGTCCCAGGGCCGGGGAGCTGTTTTTT. Its translation: CASGPRAGELFF.

The V gene is TRBV11-2, the J gene TRBJ2-7, with a possible D match to TRBD1 (6 bases). V was clipped by 6 bases and J by 4 bases, with 19 bases between them. The germline V gene encodes CDR1 SGHAT and CDR2 FQNNGV. This CDR3 region has 15 residues. The chain's CDR3 is CASSLETGTPYEQYF. In nucleotides, the CDR3 is TGTGCCAGCAGTCTTGAGACCGGGACACCTTACGAGCAGTACTTC.

The chain recombines TRBV19 with TRBJ1-2; no reliable D call. The CDR3 length is 15 residues. The germline V and J ends were trimmed by 0 bases and 6 bases, with 14 bases remaining between them. Germline V CDR1 and CDR2: LNHDA, SQIVND (reference sequence). The CDR3 DNA sequence: TGTGCCAGTAGTATAGAGGGTAGCGGGCCTCATGGCTACACCTTC. This gives the protein CASSIEGSGPHGYTF.

The chain links TRBV28 to TRBJ1-2, with a weak D call TRBD1 (5 bases). The length of the CDR3 is 13 residues. Germline V gives CDR1 MDHEN, CDR2 SYDVKM. V lost 10 bases and J 0 bases, leaving 12 bases between the germline ends. The CDR3 reads CAISGPANYGYTF. CDR3 nucleotides: TGTGCCATCTCAGGGCCCGCTAACTATGGCTACACCTTC.

The J gene is TRBJ1-5, the V gene TRBV25-1; 9 bases agree with TRBD1. The CDR3 has 14 residues. Per germline, CDR1 MGHDK and CDR2 SYGVNS. V trimming: 4 bases; J trimming: 2 bases; junction bases outside the gene matches: 0. CDR3 in DNA: TGTGCCAGCAGTGGGACAGGGGGCAATCAGCCCCAGCATTTT. Translating gives CASSGTGGNQPQHF.

The chain recombines TRBV3-1 (or the pseudogene TRBV3-2) with TRBJ2-1; TRBD2 matches 14 bases. The trim removed 2 bases at V and 13 bases at J, leaving 4 bases unmatched. The CDR3 has 14 amino acids. The germline CDR1 and CDR2 sequences are LGHDT and YNNKEL (reference sequence). The CDR3: CASSQLGLAGGQFF. CDR3 nucleotides: TGTGCCAGCAGCCAACTCGGACTAGCGGGAGGTCAGTTCTTC.

This chain connects TRBV27 to TRBJ2-7; D might be TRBD2 (5 bases). Germline loops: CDR1 MNHEY, CDR2 SMNVEV (reference sequence). Between the trimmed V and J ends, which lost 0 bases and 2 bases, there was a span of 11 bases. The CDR3 covers 15 residues. The CDR3 DNA follows: TGTGCCAGCAGTTTATCCTGGGGAGCCACCTACGAGCAGTACTTC. Translation: CASSLSWGATYEQYF.

This chain joins TRBV4-2 and TRBJ2-7; no clear D. Germline-derived CDR1 and CDR2 are LGHNA and YNFKEQ. This CDR3 is built from 15 residues. Trimming stripped 4 bases from V and 3 bases from J, with 16 bases between. In DNA, the CDR3 is TGTGCCAGCAGCCCCGAGAAGCAGGTATACTACGAGCAGTACTTC. Translation: CASSPEKQVYYEQYF.

This clone has just one count. J is TRBJ2-5 and V is TRBV24-1, with 10 bases matching TRBD2. V lost 3 bases, J lost 4 bases, and 10 bases stayed unmatched. This CDR3 has 17 residues. Germline values: CDR1 KGHDR, CDR2 SFDVKD. The CDR3 here is CATSDTPLSGRSETQYF. CDR3 sequence (DNA): TGTGCCACCAGTGATACTCCCCTTAGCGGGAGGTCAGAGACCCAGTACTTC.

This clone was recorded a few times. The V and J genes are TRBV3-1 (or the pseudogene TRBV3-2) and TRBJ1-2; D is uncertain. The CDR3 totals 12 residues. Trimming took 1 base from V and 5 from J, leaving 5 bases between them. Germline CDR1 is LGHDT and CDR2 is YNNKEL (reference sequence). The CDR3 bases are TGTGCCAGCAGCCAAGCTTCGTATGGCTACACCTTC. Translation: CASSQASYGYTF.

V is TRBV5-6 and J is TRBJ1-1; D is unresolved. Germline V gene data show CDR1 as SGHDT and CDR2 as YYEEEE. Trimming pared 0 bases from V and 1 base from J, leaving 7 bases between. CDR3 length: 14 amino acids. DNA for the CDR3: TGTGCCAGCAGCTTGGTGGGGAGGAACACTGAAGCTTTCTTT. It encodes CASSLVGRNTEAFF.

The rearrangement joins TRBV29-1 to TRBJ2-2, with D unresolved. Germline lookup yields CDR1 SQVTM and CDR2 ANQGSEA. The CDR3 covers 11 residues. V lost 3 bases to trimming and J lost 4 bases, with 3 bases between them. CDR3 protein: CSVDVTGELFF. The CDR3 coding sequence is TGCAGCGTTGACGTCACCGGGGAGCTGTTTTTT.